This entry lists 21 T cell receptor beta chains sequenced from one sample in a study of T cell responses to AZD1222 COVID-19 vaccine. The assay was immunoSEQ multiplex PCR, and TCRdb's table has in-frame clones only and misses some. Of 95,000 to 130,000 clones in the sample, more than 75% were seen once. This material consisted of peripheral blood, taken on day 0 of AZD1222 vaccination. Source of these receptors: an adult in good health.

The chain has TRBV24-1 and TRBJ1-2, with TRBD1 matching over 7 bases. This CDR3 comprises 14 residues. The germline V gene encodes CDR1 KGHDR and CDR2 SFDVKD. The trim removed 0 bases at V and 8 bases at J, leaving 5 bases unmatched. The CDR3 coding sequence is TGTGCCACCAGTGATTTGGACAGGGAGGGCGGCTACACCTTC. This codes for CATSDLDREGGYTF.

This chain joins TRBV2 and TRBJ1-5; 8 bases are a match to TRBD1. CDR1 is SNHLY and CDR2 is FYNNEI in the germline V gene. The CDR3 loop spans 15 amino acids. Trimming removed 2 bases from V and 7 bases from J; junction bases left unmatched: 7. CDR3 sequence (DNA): TGTGCCAGCAGTGAAAATAACAGGGGGGCCCAGCCCCAGCATTTT. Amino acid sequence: CASSENNRGAQPQHF. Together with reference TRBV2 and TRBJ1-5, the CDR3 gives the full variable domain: EPEVTQTPSHQVTQMGQEVILRCVPISNHLYFYWYRQILGQKVEFLVSFYNNEISEKSEIFDDQFSVERPDGSNFTLKIRSTKLEDSAMYFCASSENNRGAQPQHFGDGTRLSIL.

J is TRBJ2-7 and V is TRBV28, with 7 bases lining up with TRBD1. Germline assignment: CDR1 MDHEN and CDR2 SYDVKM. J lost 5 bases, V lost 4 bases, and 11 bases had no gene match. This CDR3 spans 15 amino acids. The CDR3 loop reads CASSSEGAGLDEQYF. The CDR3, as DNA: TGTGCCAGCAGTTCCGAGGGGGCGGGCCTAGACGAGCAGTACTTC.

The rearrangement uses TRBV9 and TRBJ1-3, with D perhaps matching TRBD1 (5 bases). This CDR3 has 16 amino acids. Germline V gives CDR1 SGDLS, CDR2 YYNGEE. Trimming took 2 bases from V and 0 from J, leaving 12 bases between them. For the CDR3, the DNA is TGTGCCAGCAGCGTCGATTCGAGGGGCTCTGGAAACACCATATATTTT. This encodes CASSVDSRGSGNTIYF.

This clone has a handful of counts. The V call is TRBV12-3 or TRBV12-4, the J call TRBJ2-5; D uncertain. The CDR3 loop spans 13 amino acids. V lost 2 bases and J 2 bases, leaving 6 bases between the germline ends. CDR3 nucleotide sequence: TGTGCCAGCAGTTTAAGTGGGCAAGAGACCCAGTACTTC. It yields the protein CASSLSGQETQYF.

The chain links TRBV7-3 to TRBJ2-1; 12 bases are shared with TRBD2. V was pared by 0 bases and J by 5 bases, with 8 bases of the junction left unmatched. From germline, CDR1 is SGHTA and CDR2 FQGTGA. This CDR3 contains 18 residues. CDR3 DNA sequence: TGTGCCAGCAGCTTAACGCGCCATCTAGCGGGGGGGAACAATGAGCAGTTCTTC. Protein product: CASSLTRHLAGGNNEQFF.

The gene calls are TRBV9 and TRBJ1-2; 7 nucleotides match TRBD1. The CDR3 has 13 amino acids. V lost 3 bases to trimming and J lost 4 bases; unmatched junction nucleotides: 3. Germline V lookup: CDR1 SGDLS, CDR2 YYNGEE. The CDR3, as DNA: TGTGCCAGCAGCGGGGGACAGAGCTATGGCTACACCTTC. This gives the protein CASSGGQSYGYTF.

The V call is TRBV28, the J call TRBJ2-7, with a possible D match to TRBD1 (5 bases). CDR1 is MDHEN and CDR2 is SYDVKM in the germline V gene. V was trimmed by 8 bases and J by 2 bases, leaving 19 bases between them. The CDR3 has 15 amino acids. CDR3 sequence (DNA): TGTGCCAGCTTTCGACGGCAGGGCGATGCCTACGAGCAGTACTTC. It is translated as CASFRRQGDAYEQYF.

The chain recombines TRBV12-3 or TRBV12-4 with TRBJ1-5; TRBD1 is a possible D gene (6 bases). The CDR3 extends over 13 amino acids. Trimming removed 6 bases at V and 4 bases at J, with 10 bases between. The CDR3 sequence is CASSYTGNQPQHF. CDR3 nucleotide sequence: TGTGCCAGCAGCTATACAGGGAATCAGCCCCAGCATTTT.

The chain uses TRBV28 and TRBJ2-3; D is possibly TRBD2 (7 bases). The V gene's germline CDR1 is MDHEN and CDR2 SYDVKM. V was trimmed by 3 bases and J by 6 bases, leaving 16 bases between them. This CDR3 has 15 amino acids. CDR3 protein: CASSLSGGRMDTQYF. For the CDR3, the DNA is TGTGCCAGCAGTTTGTCCGGGGGGCGAATGGATACGCAGTATTTT.

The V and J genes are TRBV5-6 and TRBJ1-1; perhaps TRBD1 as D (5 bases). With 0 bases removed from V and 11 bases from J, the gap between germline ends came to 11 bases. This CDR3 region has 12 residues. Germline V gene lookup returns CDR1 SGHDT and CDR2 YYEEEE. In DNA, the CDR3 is TGTGCCAGCAGCTTGGGACAGCTACCGGCTTTCTTT. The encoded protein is CASSLGQLPAFF.

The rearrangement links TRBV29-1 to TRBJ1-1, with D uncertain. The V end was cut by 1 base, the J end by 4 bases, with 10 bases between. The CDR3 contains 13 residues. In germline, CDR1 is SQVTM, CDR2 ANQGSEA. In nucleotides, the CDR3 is TGCAGCGTTGAAGGGGTCGTGATCACTGAAGCTTTCTTT. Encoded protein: CSVEGVVITEAFF.

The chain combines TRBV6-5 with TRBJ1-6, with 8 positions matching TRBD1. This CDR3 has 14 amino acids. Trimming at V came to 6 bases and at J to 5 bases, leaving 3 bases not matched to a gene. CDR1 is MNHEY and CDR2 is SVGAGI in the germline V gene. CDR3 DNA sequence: TGTGCCAGCAGGGGACAGGTGGATAATTCACCCCTCCACTTT. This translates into CASRGQVDNSPLHF.

Here the CDR3 reads CASSLLQNTEAFF. The CDR3 coding sequence is TGTGCCAGCAGTTTACTACAGAACACTGAAGCTTTCTTT. The chain employs TRBV12-3 or TRBV12-4 and TRBJ1-1; D is unclear. Between the trimmed V and J ends, which lost 2 bases and 1 base, there was a span of 5 bases. This CDR3 has 13 amino acids.

CDR3 region: CASSGGLAGFADTQYF. The DNA of the CDR3 is TGCGCCAGCAGCGGCGGACTAGCGGGTTTTGCAGATACGCAGTATTTT. The V gene is TRBV5-1, the J gene TRBJ2-3; TRBD2 agrees at 11 bases. Trimming took 4 bases from V and 4 from J; bases not matched to a gene: 8. CDR3 length: 16 amino acids. Germline loops: CDR1 SGHRS, CDR2 YFSETQ.

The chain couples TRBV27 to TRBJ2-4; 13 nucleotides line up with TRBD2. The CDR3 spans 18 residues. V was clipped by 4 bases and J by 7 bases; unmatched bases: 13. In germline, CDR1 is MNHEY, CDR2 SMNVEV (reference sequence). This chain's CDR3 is CASSSGTSGTLPANIQYF. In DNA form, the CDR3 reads TGTGCCAGCAGTTCCGGGACTAGCGGGACCCTGCCGGCGAACATTCAGTACTTC.

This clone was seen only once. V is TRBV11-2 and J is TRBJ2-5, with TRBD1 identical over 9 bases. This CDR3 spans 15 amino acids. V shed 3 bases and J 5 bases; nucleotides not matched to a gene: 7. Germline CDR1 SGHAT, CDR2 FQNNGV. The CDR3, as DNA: TGTGCCAGCAGCTTTCAGACAGGGGGAAGGGAGACCCAGTACTTC. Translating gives CASSFQTGGRETQYF.

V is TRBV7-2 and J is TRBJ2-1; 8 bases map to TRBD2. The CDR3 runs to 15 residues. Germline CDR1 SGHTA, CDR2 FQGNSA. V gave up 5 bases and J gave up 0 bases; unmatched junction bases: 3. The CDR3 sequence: CASSASGSSYNEQFF. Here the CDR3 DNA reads TGTGCCAGCAGCGCGAGCGGGAGCTCCTACAATGAGCAGTTCTTC.

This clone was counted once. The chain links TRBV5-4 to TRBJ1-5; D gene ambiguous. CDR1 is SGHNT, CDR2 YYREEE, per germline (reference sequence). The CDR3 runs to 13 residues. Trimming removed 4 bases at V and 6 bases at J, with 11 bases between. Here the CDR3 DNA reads TGTGCCAGCAGCACCGACATCAGTCAGCCCCAGCATTTT. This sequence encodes CASSTDISQPQHF. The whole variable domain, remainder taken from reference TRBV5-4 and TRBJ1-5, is ETGVTQSPTHLIKTRGQQVTLRCSSQSGHNTVSWYQQALGQGPQFIFQYYREEENGRGNFPPRFSGLQFPNYSSELNVNALELDDSALYLCASSTDISQPQHFGDGTRLSIL.

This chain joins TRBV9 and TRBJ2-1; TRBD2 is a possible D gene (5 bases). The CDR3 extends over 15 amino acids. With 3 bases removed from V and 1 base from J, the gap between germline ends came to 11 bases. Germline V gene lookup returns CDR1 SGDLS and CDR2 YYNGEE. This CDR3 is CASSGLAGSYNEQFF. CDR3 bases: TGTGCCAGCAGCGGTCTAGCAGGATCCTACAATGAGCAGTTCTTC. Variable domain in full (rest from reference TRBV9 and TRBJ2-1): DSGVTQTPKHLITATGQRVTLRCSPRSGDLSVYWYQQSLDQGLQFLIQYYNGEERAKGNILERFSAQQFPDLHSELNLSSLELGDSALYFCASSGLAGSYNEQFFGPGTRLTVL.

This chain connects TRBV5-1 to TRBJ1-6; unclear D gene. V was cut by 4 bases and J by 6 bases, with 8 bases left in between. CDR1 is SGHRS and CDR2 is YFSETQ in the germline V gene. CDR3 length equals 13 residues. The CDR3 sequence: CASSTDFNSPLHF. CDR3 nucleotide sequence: TGCGCCAGCAGCACGGACTTTAATTCACCCCTCCACTTT.